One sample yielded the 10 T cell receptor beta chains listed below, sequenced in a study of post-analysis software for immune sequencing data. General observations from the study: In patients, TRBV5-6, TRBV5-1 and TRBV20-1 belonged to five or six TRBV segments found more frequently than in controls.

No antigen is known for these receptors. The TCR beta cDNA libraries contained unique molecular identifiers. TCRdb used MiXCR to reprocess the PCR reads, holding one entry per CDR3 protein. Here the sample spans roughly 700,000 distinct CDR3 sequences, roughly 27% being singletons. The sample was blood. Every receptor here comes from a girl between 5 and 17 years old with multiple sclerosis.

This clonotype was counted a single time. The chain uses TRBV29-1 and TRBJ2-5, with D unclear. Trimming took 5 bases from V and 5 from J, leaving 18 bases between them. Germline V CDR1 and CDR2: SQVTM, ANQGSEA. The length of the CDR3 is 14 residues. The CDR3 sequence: CSVRSNHPWETQYF. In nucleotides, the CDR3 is TGCAGCGTTAGGTCCAACCATCCGTGGGAGACCCAGTACTTC.

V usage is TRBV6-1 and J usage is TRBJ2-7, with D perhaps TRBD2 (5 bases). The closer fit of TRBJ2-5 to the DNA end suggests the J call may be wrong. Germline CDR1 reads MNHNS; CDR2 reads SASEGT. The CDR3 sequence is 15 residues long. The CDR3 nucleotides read TGTGCCAGCAAGGTCAGAGGGTGTGGTTCGCAGACCCAGTACTTC. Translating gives CASKVRGCGSQTQYF.

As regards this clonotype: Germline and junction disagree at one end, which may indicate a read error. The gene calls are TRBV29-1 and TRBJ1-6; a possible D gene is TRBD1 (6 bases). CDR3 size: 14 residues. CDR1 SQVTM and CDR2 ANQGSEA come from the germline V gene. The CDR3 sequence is CSARTEGNNSPLHF. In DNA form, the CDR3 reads TGCAGCGCTCGGACAGAAGGGAATAATTCACCTCTCCACTTT.

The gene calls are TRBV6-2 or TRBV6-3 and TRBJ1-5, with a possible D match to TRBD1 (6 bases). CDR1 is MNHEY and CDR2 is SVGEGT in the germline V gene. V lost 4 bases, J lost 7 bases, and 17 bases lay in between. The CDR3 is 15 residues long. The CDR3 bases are TGTGCCAGCAGTTCATTACAGGGCCTGCGGCAGCCCCAGCATTTT. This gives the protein CASSSLQGLRQPQHF.

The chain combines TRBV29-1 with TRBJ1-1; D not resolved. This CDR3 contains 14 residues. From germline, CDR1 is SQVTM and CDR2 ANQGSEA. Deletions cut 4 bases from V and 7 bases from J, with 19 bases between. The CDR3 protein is CSVVTEETWGEAFF. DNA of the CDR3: TGCAGCGTTGTGACGGAGGAGACTTGGGGTGAAGCTTTCTTT.

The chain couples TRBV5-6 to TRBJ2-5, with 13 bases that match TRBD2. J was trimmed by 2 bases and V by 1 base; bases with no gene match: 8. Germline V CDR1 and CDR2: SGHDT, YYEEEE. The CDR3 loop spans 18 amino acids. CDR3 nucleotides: TGTGCCAGCAGCTTGATCGGACTAGCGGGAGTGTGGCAAGAGACCCAGTACTTC. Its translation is CASSLIGLAGVWQETQYF.

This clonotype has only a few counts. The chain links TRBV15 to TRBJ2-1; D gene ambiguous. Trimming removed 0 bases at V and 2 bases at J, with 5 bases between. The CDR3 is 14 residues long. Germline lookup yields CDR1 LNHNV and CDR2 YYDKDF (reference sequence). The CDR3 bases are TGTGCCACCAGCAGAGACCAGACCTACAATGAGCAGTTCTTC. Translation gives CATSRDQTYNEQFF.

The CDR3 reads CSARGLAGGLQETQYF. CDR3 in DNA: TGCAGTGCTAGAGGGCTTGCAGGGGGCCTCCAAGAGACCCAGTACTTC. This chain connects TRBV20-1 to TRBJ2-5, with 8 bases matching TRBD1. CDR1 and CDR2 (germline): DFQATT, SNEGSKA (reference sequence). This CDR3 region has 16 residues. Trimming at V came to 1 base and at J to 1 base, leaving 8 bases not matched to a gene.

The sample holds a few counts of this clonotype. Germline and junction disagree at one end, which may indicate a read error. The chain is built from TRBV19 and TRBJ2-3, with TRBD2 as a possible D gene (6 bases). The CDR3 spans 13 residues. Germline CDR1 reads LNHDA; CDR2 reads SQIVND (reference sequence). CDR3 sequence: CASSVDREATQYF. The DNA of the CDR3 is TGTGCCAGTAGTGTAGATAGGGAGGCTACGCAGTATTTT.

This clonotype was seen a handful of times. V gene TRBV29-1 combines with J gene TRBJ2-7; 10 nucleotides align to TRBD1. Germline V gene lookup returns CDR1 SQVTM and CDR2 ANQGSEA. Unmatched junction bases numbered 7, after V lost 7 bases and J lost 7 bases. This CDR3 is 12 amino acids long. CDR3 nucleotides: TGCAGCGGAGGGGACAGGGGAAGGGAGCAGTACTTC. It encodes CSGGDRGREQYF.